The 16 T cell receptor beta chains given below trace back to one sample, sequenced in a study of T cell repertoires in cytomegalovirus infection. These receptors are not linked to any known antigen. TCRdb analysed the reads with MiXCR anew, one entry per CDR3 protein. The sample consists of 550,000 to 850,000 distinct CDR3 sequences, 30% to 35% of them appearing once. The sample consisted of cultured PBMCs, taken from culture after CMV antigen stimulation. These receptors were collected from a human donor in good health (CMV status not recorded). Some clones in this sample may be carry-over from other donors' samples.

On this clonotype itself: A much larger clonotype is one base distant, so this may be a read error. The rearrangement joins TRBV6-4 to TRBJ2-3; no clear D gene. In germline, CDR1 is MRHNA, CDR2 SNTAGT. The CDR3 has 13 residues. V was cut by 3 bases and J by 2 bases, with 6 bases left in between. DNA for the CDR3: TGTGCCAGCAGTGAGGGCCCCACAGATACGCAGTATTTT. This encodes CASSEGPTDTQYF.

This clonotype was counted between two and nine times. DNA for the CDR3: TGTGCCAGCAGTTCGAATCCGGACCGAGGGGAGACCCAGTACTTC. Its translation: CASSSNPDRGETQYF. The chain employs TRBV6-5 and TRBJ2-5, with D perhaps TRBD2 (5 bases). There are 15 residues in the CDR3. V was shortened by 4 bases and J by 5 bases, with 17 bases between the two germline ends. Germline loops: CDR1 MNHEY, CDR2 SVGAGI.

The chain is built from TRBV5-6 and TRBJ1-6; TRBD1 matches 7 bases. Germline CDR1 reads SGHDT; CDR2 reads YYEEEE. With V trimmed by 4 bases and J by 7 bases, 11 bases remained unmatched. The CDR3 is made up of 16 amino acids. The CDR3 nucleotides read TGTGCCAGCAGCCCGGATCGACAGGGAAGAAATTCACCCCTCCACTTT. This codes for CASSPDRQGRNSPLHF.

The chain is built from TRBV7-2 and TRBJ2-5, with a possible D match to TRBD2 (5 bases). Germline assignment: CDR1 SGHTA and CDR2 FQGNSA. The CDR3 sequence is 15 residues long. Trimming shortened V by 1 base and J by 3 bases, and 12 bases separated the two germline ends. Written as DNA, the CDR3 is TGTGCCAGCAGCTTAGTTTTGGGAGCGGAAGAGACCCAGTACTTC. This gives the protein CASSLVLGAEETQYF.

This clonotype appeared once. This chain links TRBV6-2 or TRBV6-3 with TRBJ1-5; D ambiguous. V shed 7 bases and J shed 7 bases, with 20 bases lying between them. The V gene's germline CDR1 is MNHEY and CDR2 SVGEGT. There are 15 residues in the CDR3. DNA for the CDR3: TGTGCCAGCACCCGGTCCCACACCCCGAGACAGCCCCAGCATTTT. Translated, it gives CASTRSHTPRQPQHF.

This chain uses TRBV2 with TRBJ2-7, with D possibly matching TRBD2 (6 bases). The CDR3 is made up of 12 amino acids. From germline, CDR1 is SNHLY and CDR2 FYNNEI. The V and J ends lost 8 bases and 5 bases respectively, with 13 bases between them. The CDR3 bases are TGTGCCAGCGGGTCTTGGAGGGACGAGCAGTACTTC. Translating gives CASGSWRDEQYF.

This clonotype was counted only a few times. The J gene is TRBJ1-6, the V gene TRBV10-2, with unresolved D. The V gene lost 3 bases and the J gene lost 7 bases, with 10 bases spanning the gap. CDR3 length equals 14 residues. Germline V gives CDR1 WSHSY, CDR2 SAAADI. The CDR3 sequence: CASSETGRNSPLHF. The DNA for the CDR3 is TGCGCCAGCAGTGAAACGGGAAGAAATTCACCCCTCCACTTT.

The rearrangement links TRBV12-3 or TRBV12-4 to TRBJ1-1, with D maybe TRBD1 (6 bases). CDR3 length: 15 residues. The ends were cut back, 6 bases at V and 1 base at J, with 15 bases in the middle. The CDR3 reads CASRDRTVGNTEAFF. In DNA, the CDR3 is TGTGCCAGCAGGGACCGGACAGTCGGGAACACTGAAGCTTTCTTT.

This clonotype appeared a few times. The chain joins TRBV29-1 to TRBJ2-5; D unresolved. Trimming pared 4 bases from V and 4 bases from J, leaving 4 bases between. This CDR3 is 10 amino acids long. The germline gives CDR1 SQVTM, CDR2 ANQGSEA. The CDR3 loop is CSVVGETQYF. DNA for the CDR3: TGCAGCGTTGTAGGAGAGACCCAGTACTTC.

This clonotype was seen repeatedly, ten times or more. This chain connects TRBV12-3 or TRBV12-4 to TRBJ2-4, with D possibly being TRBD1 (6 bases). V shed 5 bases and J shed 6 bases, with 8 bases lying between them. The CDR3 is 12 residues long. In DNA, the CDR3 is TGTGCCAGCAGTCCACAGGGAAACATTCAGTACTTC. Translated: CASSPQGNIQYF.

The genes are TRBV12-3 or TRBV12-4 and TRBJ2-1; 15 bases agree with TRBD2. Trimming at V came to 1 base and at J to 4 bases, leaving 8 bases not matched to a gene. This CDR3 contains 19 residues. CDR3 in amino acids: CASSLGGLAGGIWYNEQFF. Here the CDR3 DNA reads TGTGCCAGCAGTTTAGGCGGACTAGCGGGAGGGATTTGGTACAATGAGCAGTTCTTC.

This rearrangement joins TRBV28 to TRBJ1-6; TRBD1 might be the D (6 bases). The CDR3 length is 16 residues. The germline V gene has CDR1 MDHEN and CDR2 SYDVKM. Deletions cut 6 bases from V and 0 bases from J, with 12 bases between. The CDR3 sequence: CASSWTVSSYNSPLHF. CDR3 DNA: TGTGCCAGCAGCTGGACAGTAAGCTCCTATAATTCACCCCTCCACTTT.

This chain joins TRBV19 and TRBJ1-6, with D hard to call. The CDR3 is 15 amino acids. Germline loops: CDR1 LNHDA, CDR2 SQIVND (reference sequence). Deletions cut 5 bases from V and 4 bases from J, with 12 bases between. The CDR3 sequence is CASSAQDQYNSPLHF. In nucleotides, the CDR3 is TGTGCCAGTAGTGCCCAGGACCAGTATAATTCACCCCTCCACTTT.

The sample holds many counts of this clonotype. The chain recombines TRBV7-2 with TRBJ2-7, with D perhaps matching TRBD2 (5 bases). V gave up 5 bases and J gave up 0 bases, with 14 bases separating them. CDR3 length equals 15 residues. CDR1 and CDR2 (germline): SGHTA, FQGNSA. CDR3 in amino acids: CASSQVLGSSYEQYF. In DNA form, the CDR3 reads TGTGCCAGCAGCCAAGTCCTAGGGAGCTCCTACGAGCAGTACTTC.

This clonotype was seen just once. This chain uses TRBV20-1 with TRBJ1-2; 7 bases line up with TRBD1. The CDR3 has 13 residues. Germline V gives CDR1 DFQATT, CDR2 SNEGSKA (reference sequence). V lost 6 bases, J lost 0 bases, and 4 bases stayed unmatched. CDR3 amino acids: CSAPGGTNYGYTF. CDR3 sequence (DNA): TGCAGTGCCCCAGGGGGTACTAACTATGGCTACACCTTC.

J is TRBJ2-5 and V is TRBV6-8, with 9 nucleotides matching TRBD1. The germline V gene encodes CDR1 MNHGY and CDR2 SAAAGT. The length of the CDR3 is 14 residues. V shed 5 bases, J shed 4 bases, and the junction held 5 bases outside the gene matches. The CDR3 nucleotides are TGTGCCAGCAGTAGAAGGACAGGGGCAGAGACCCAGTACTTC. Translated, it gives CASSRRTGAETQYF.